This T cell receptor (beta chain) originates from a study of T cells after yellow fever vaccination. Using its own MiXCR run on the 5' RACE reads, TCRdb lists one record per CDR3 protein. The sample lists approximately 300,000 distinct CDR3 sequences, roughly a tenth occurring once. Trimming stripped 3 bases from V and 2 bases from J, with 15 bases between. This CDR3 has 16 amino acids. CDR1 and CDR2 from the germline V gene are LGHNA and YSLEER. The material was CD4+ T cells sorted from PBMCs, obtained 45 days after the yellow fever booster vaccination. This chain connects TRBV4-3 to TRBJ2-3; possible D gene TRBD2, 6 bases. This TCR was recovered from a man younger than 35 who received the YFV17D yellow fever vaccine. Here the CDR3 reads CASSQQPRGYTDTQYF. The CDR3 nucleotides are TGCGCCAGCAGCCAGCAGCCTCGGGGGTACACAGATACGCAGTATTTT.